This T cell receptor beta chain was captured by sequencing in a study of T cell changes during pregnancy in multiple sclerosis. Produced via immunoSEQ multiplex PCR; TCRdb's table is partial and in-frame only. The sample holds roughly 90,000 clones, roughly 90% seen once. Trimming removed 6 bases from V and 2 bases from J; junction bases left unmatched: 8. This CDR3 is built from 16 residues. Germline lookup yields CDR1 ENHRY and CDR2 SYGVKD. Specimen: peripheral blood, collected in the first trimester of pregnancy. This chain connects TRBV10-3 to TRBJ1-2, with 11 bases matching TRBD1. The clonotype comes from a female donor in good health, enrolled as a control in a pregnancy study. CDR3 sequence reads: CAIRPRTGGGNYGYTF. The CDR3 DNA follows: TGTGCCATCAGACCAAGGACAGGGGGCGGCAACTATGGCTACACCTTC.